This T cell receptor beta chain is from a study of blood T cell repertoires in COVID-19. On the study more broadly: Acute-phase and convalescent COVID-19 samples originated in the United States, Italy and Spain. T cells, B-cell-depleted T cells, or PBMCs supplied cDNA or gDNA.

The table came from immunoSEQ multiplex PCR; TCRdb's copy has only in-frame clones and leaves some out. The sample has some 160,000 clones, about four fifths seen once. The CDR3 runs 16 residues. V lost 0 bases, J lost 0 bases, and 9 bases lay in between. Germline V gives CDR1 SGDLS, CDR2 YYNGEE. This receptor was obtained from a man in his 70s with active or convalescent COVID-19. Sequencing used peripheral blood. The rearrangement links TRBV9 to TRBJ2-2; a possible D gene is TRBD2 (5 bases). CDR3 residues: CASSVVGASNTGELFF. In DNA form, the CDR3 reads TGTGCCAGCAGCGTAGTGGGAGCCTCGAACACCGGGGAGCTGTTTTTT.